This T cell receptor (beta chain) was recorded in a study of blood T cell repertoires in COVID-19. This CDR3 comprises 15 residues. After removal of 7 bases from V and 8 bases from J, the junction contained 13 bases not matched to a gene. CDR1 MNHEY and CDR2 SMNVEV come from the germline V gene (reference sequence). Assay used: immunoSEQ multiplex PCR; TCRdb lists only in-frame clones, some missing. The sample consists of under 250,000 clones, about 80% of them appearing once. V gene TRBV27 combines with J gene TRBJ2-2; 7 nucleotides align to TRBD1. The sequencing sample was made of PBMCs or T cells enriched from blood (not recorded which). The sequence was collected from a middle-aged woman who had been exposed to COVID-19. Here the CDR3 reads CASTRVEGARGELFF. In nucleotides, the CDR3 is TGTGCCAGCACCCGCGTTGAGGGGGCGAGAGGGGAGCTGTTTTTT.